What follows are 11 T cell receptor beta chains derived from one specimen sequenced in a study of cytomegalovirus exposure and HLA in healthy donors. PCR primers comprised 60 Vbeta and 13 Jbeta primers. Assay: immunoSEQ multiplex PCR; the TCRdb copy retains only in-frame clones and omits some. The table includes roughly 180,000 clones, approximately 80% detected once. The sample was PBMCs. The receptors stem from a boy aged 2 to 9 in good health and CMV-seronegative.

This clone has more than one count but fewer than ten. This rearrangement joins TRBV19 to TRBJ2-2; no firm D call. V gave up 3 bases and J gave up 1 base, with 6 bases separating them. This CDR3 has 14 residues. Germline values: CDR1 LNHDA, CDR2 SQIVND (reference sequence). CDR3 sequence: CASSIRLNTGELFF. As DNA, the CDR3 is TGTGCCAGTAGTATTAGACTGAACACCGGGGAGCTGTTTTTT.

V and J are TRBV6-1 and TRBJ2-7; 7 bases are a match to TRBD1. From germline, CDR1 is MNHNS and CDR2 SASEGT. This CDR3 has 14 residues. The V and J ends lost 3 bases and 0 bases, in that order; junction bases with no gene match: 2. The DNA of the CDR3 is TGTGCCAGCAGTGAGAGACAGGGCTCCTACGAGCAGTACGTC. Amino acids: CASSERQGSYEQYV.

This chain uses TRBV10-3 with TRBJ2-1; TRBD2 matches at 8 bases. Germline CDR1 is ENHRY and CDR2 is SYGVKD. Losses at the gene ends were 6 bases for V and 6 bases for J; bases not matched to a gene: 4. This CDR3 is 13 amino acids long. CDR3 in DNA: TGTGCCATCAGGGGACTAGTAGGCAATGAGCAGTTCTTC. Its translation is CAIRGLVGNEQFF.

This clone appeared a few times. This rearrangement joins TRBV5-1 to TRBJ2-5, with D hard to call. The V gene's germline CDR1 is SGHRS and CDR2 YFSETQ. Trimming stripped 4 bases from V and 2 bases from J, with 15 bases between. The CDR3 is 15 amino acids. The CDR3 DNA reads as TGCGCCAGCAGCCCCCCCCTACAGAGACAAGAGACCCAGTACTTC. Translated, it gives CASSPPLQRQETQYF.

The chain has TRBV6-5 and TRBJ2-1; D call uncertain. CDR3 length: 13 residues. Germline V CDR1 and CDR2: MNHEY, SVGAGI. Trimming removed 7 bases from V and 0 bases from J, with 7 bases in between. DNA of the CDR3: TGTGCCAGCACCCCGAGCTCCTACAATGAGCAGTTCTTC. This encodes CASTPSSYNEQFF.

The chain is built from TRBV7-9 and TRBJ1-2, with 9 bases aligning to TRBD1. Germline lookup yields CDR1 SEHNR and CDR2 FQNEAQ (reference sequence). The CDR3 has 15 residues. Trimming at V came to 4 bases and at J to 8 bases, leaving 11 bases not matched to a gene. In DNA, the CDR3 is TGTGCCAGCAGCTCCCGGGACAGGGTAAAAGTAGGCTACACCTTC. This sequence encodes CASSSRDRVKVGYTF.

The CDR3 loop is CASSEMGFTGGGSQETQYF. The CDR3 DNA is TGCGCCAGCAGTGAGATGGGTTTCACTGGGGGGGGATCTCAAGAGACCCAGTACTTC. J is TRBJ2-5 and V is TRBV10-2; 7 positions agree with TRBD2. The J segment lost 2 bases and the V segment lost 2 bases, leaving 17 bases of the junction unmatched. Germline V gene lookup returns CDR1 WSHSY and CDR2 SAAADI. CDR3 size: 19 residues.

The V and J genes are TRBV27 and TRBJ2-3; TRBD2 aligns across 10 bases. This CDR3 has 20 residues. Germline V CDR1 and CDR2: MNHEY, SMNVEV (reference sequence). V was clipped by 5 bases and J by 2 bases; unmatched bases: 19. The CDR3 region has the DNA TGTGCCAGCAGTCTCCGTCGGGATAGCGGGGGGATTAAGCCCACAGATACGCAGTATTTT. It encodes CASSLRRDSGGIKPTDTQYF.

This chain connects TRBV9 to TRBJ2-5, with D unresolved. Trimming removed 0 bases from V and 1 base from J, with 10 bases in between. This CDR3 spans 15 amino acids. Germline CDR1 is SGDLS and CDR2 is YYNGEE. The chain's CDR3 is CASSVGSAAQETQYF. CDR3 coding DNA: TGTGCCAGCAGCGTAGGATCTGCGGCCCAAGAGACCCAGTACTTC.

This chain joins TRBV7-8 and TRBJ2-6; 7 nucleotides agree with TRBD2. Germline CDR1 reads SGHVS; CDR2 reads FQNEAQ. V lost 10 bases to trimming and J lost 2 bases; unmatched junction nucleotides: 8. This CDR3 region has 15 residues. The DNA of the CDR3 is TGTGCCACCCCAAGCGGGGTCGCTGGGGCCAACGTCCTGACTTTC. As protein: CATPSGVAGANVLTF.

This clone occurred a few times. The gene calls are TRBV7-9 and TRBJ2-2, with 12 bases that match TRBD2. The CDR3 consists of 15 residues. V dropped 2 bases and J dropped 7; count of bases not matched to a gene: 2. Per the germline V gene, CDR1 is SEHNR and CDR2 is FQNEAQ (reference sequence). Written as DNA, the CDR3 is TGTGCCAGCAGCTTAACTAGCGGGAGGAGCGGGGAGCTGTTTTTT. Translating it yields CASSLTSGRSGELFF.